The entry that follows covers one T cell receptor (beta chain) sequence. TCRdb's table, derived via immunoSEQ multiplex PCR, lists solely in-frame clones and lacks some. The repertoire holds about 120,000 clones, about four fifths seen once, with 5.8% in the top ten. This sample was taken from a study of radiation and T cells in renal cell carcinoma. Indicated time point: blood 2 weeks post-SBRT. The treatment was: 15 Gy SBRT to primary tumor, nephrectomy 4 weeks later. Germline values: CDR1 SNHLY, CDR2 FYNNEI. The CDR3 has 12 amino acids. Trimming cost V 4 bases and J 2 bases, with 5 bases left between them.

The rearrangement uses TRBV2 and TRBJ2-5; D remains ambiguous. The material sequenced was blood, taken from a patient whose treatment included radiotherapy and nephrectomy. This clonotype was sampled from a man aged 50-59 years with renal cell carcinoma. DNA for the CDR3: TGTGCCAGCAGTGGTAGTCAAGAGACCCAGTACTTC. It translates to CASSGSQETQYF. The whole variable domain, filled in from reference TRBV2 and TRBJ2-5, reads EPEVTQTPSHQVTQMGQEVILRCVPISNHLYFYWYRQILGQKVEFLVSFYNNEISEKSEIFDDQFSVERPDGSNFTLKIRSTKLEDSAMYFCASSGSQETQYFGPGTRLLVL.